Sequencing of this TCR beta chain was carried out in a study of T cells after posttransplantation cyclophosphamide. TCRdb's table, derived via immunoSEQ multiplex PCR, lists solely in-frame clones and lacks some. Listed here are 32,000 or so clones without any singletons, the top ten holding 2.7%. This clone was seen ten or more times. Antigen specificity is unknown. Study-wide findings and caveats: After PTCy, TRB diversity resembled that of CNI/methotrexate controls. Skin or GI-infiltrating T cells shared few TRB sequences with blood. Later post-transplant blood repertoires were often dominated by donor CD8+ memory clones.

The TCR originated in a woman aged 60-75 years in good health, CMV-negative, and a related stem cell transplant donor. Sequenced sample: PBMCs.

CDR3 nucleotides: TGTGCCAGTAGGAAAATTAGCGGGAGAGGAAACACAGATACGCAGTATTTT. Translated: CASRKISGRGNTDTQYF. The chain has TRBV19 and TRBJ2-3; TRBD2 matches at 9 bases. This CDR3 comprises 17 residues. After removal of 6 bases from V and 2 bases from J, the junction contained 12 bases not matched to a gene. Germline loops: CDR1 LNHDA, CDR2 SQIVND (reference sequence).